These 15 T cell receptor beta chains came from one sample sequenced in a study of glioma-infiltrating T cells. Using RNA template, CDR3s of TCR alpha and beta were amplified with iRepertoire arm-PCR. MiXCR, run by TCRdb on the multiplex PCR reads, gives a single entry per CDR3 protein. In the table there are over 100,000 distinct CDR3 sequences, less than 30% of which are singletons. Sequenced material: glioma tissue, nonneoplastic brain tissue, or PBMCs (not recorded which). Receptors were obtained from a human donor with low-grade glioma or glioblastoma, undergoing nonglioma brain surgery, or in good health (not recorded which).

This clonotype was seen at least ten times. The chain couples TRBV2 to TRBJ1-5; D call uncertain. Trimming took 7 bases from V and 4 from J, leaving 11 bases between them. The CDR3 length is 13 residues. Looked up from germline, CDR1 is SNHLY and CDR2 is FYNNEI. CDR3 sequence: CASTDLGNQPQHF. DNA of the CDR3: TGTGCCAGCACCGACCTCGGGAATCAGCCCCAGCATTTT. The variable domain in full, completed from reference TRBV2 and TRBJ1-5, reads EPEVTQTPSHQVTQMGQEVILRCVPISNHLYFYWYRQILGQKVEFLVSFYNNEISEKSEIFDDQFSVERPDGSNFTLKIRSTKLEDSAMYFCASTDLGNQPQHFGDGTRLSIL.

This clonotype was observed at least ten times. The chain carries TRBV6-1 and TRBJ2-3; the match to TRBD2 covers 12 bases. In germline, CDR1 is MNHNS, CDR2 SASEGT. CDR3 length: 16 amino acids. V was pared by 6 bases and J by 1 base, with 5 bases of the junction left unmatched. The CDR3 region is CASRASGRARTDTQYF. CDR3 nucleotide sequence: TGTGCCAGCAGGGCTAGCGGGAGGGCCCGCACAGATACGCAGTATTTT.

This clonotype has ten or more counts. This chain links TRBV7-2 with TRBJ2-3; 8 nucleotides line up with TRBD2. V lost 1 base, J lost 1 base, and 1 base stayed unmatched. The CDR3 totals 15 residues. From germline, CDR1 is SGHTA and CDR2 FQGNSA. The CDR3 spells CASSLVGGGTDTQYF. Written as DNA, the CDR3 is TGTGCCAGCAGCTTAGTCGGGGGGGGCACAGATACGCAGTATTTT.

CDR3 coding DNA: TGTGCCATCCTCTCCCGGGACAGGGAAGACCAGCCCCAGCATTTT. This codes for CAILSRDREDQPQHF. The chain carries TRBV12-3 or TRBV12-4 and TRBJ1-5, with 9 nucleotides matching TRBD1. The V segment lost 10 bases and the J segment 7 bases; nucleotides outside the gene matches: 14. The CDR3 totals 15 residues.

This clonotype was seen at least ten times. The V gene is TRBV12-3 or TRBV12-4, the J gene TRBJ2-5; TRBD2 matches 11 bases. With V trimmed by 7 bases and J by 5 bases, 9 bases remained unmatched. This CDR3 comprises 15 residues. The CDR3 protein is CASTHPTSGKETQYF. Here the CDR3 DNA reads TGTGCCAGCACCCATCCGACTAGCGGGAAGGAGACCCAGTACTTC.

This clonotype was observed at least ten times. The V gene is TRBV7-9, the J gene TRBJ1-1; D is undetermined. Germline-derived CDR1 and CDR2 are SEHNR and FQNEAQ (reference sequence). Trimming removed 4 bases from V and 5 bases from J, with 5 bases in between. CDR3 length: 11 residues. The CDR3 nucleotides are TGTGCCAGCAGCTCCCAGACTGAAGCTTTCTTT. Protein: CASSSQTEAFF.

This clonotype was observed at least ten times. The V call is TRBV12-3 or TRBV12-4, the J call TRBJ2-3; D remains unclear. The CDR3 totals 13 residues. The V and J ends lost 1 base and 0 bases respectively, with 2 bases between them. The CDR3 loop is CASSLVSTDTQYF. CDR3 nucleotides: TGTGCCAGCAGTTTAGTTAGCACAGATACGCAGTATTTT.

This clonotype was observed a handful of times. The chain combines TRBV29-1 with TRBJ2-3; tentatively, D is TRBD1 or TRBD2 (6 bases each). Trimming left V 1 base short and J 6 bases short, with 17 bases between. The germline V gene encodes CDR1 SQVTM and CDR2 ANQGSEA. The CDR3 runs to 15 residues. The CDR3 sequence is CSVEGGVGGADTQYF. In DNA form, the CDR3 reads TGCAGCGTTGAAGGGGGGGTCGGGGGCGCGGATACGCAGTATTTT.

In this sample, this clonotype turned up many times. This sequence joins TRBV19 and TRBJ1-1; unclear D gene. Germline assignment: CDR1 LNHDA and CDR2 SQIVND (reference sequence). Trimming removed 8 bases at V and 4 bases at J, with 17 bases between. The CDR3 contains 14 residues. The CDR3 DNA sequence: TGTGCCAGTCTCATCGGACCGACCGGCACTGAAGCTTTCTTT. It codes for CASLIGPTGTEAFF. The full variable domain, with the rest looked up from reference TRBV19 and TRBJ1-1, is DGGITQSPKYLFRKEGQNVTLSCEQNLNHDAMYWYRQDPGQGLRLIYYSQIVNDFQKGDIAEGYSVSREKKESFPLTVTSAQKNPTAFYLCASLIGPTGTEAFFGQGTRLTVV.

This clonotype has at least ten counts. The chain recombines TRBV18 with TRBJ2-5; no definite D call. Germline loops: CDR1 KGHSH, CDR2 LQKENI. V was shortened by 5 bases and J by 5 bases, with 9 bases between the two germline ends. This CDR3 is 12 amino acids long. CDR3 sequence (DNA): TGTGCCAGCTCATATACTTTGGAGACCCAGTACTTC. This sequence encodes CASSYTLETQYF.

This clonotype has a handful of counts. The rearrangement links TRBV7-2 to TRBJ2-7, with 8 bases fitting TRBD2. With 2 bases clipped from V and 7 bases from J, the junction kept 7 bases outside the gene matches. Germline V CDR1 and CDR2: SGHTA, FQGNSA. CDR3 length equals 14 residues. CDR3 sequence (DNA): TGTGCCAGCAGCTTAACGGGAGGGCTGGGGGAGCAGTACTTC. Encoded protein: CASSLTGGLGEQYF.

In its sample, this clonotype was seen many times. The V gene is TRBV7-2, the J gene TRBJ2-7; D assignment may be TRBD1 or TRBD2 (5 bases each). V was clipped by 4 bases and J by 0 bases, with 16 bases between them. CDR1 and CDR2 (germline): SGHTA, FQGNSA. This CDR3 is 16 amino acids long. The CDR3 DNA follows: TGTGCCAGCAGCTCTAGAGGGAGCCAGGGCTCCTACGAGCAGTACTTC. Protein product: CASSSRGSQGSYEQYF. Complete variable domain (other parts from reference TRBV7-2 and TRBJ2-7): GAGVSQSPSNKVTEKGKDVELRCDPISGHTALYWYRQSLGQGLEFLIYFQGNSAPDKSGLPSDRFSAERTGGSVSTLTIQRTQQEDSAVYLCASSSRGSQGSYEQYFGPGTRLTVT.

As to this clonotype: A single base separates this from a much larger clone, so it may be a read error. The J gene is TRBJ2-1, the V gene TRBV2; D not resolved. Germline V lookup: CDR1 SNHLY, CDR2 FYNNEI. The CDR3 length is 13 residues. Trimming took 2 bases from V and 10 from J, leaving 12 bases between them. The CDR3 reads CASSENGYYEQFF. The CDR3, as DNA: TGTGCCAGCAGTGAAAACGGGTATTACGAGCAGTTCTTC. Drawing the rest from reference TRBV2 and TRBJ2-1, the complete variable domain is EPEVTQTPSHQVTQMGQEVILRCVPISNHLYFYWYRQILGQKVEFLVSFYNNEISEKSEIFDDQFSVERPDGSNFTLKIRSTKLEDSAMYFCASSENGYYEQFFGPGTRLTVL.

By frequency in the sample, this clonotype is medium-sized. Here the CDR3 reads CASSSDRGKAQHF. The CDR3 nucleotides read TGTGCCAGCAGTTCGGACAGGGGTAAGGCCCAGCATTTT. This rearrangement joins TRBV27 to TRBJ1-5; 9 bases are a match to TRBD1. Germline lookup yields CDR1 MNHEY and CDR2 SMNVEV (reference sequence). The CDR3 has 13 residues. Trimming removed 4 bases from V and 11 bases from J; junction bases left unmatched: 6.

The rearrangement uses TRBV20-1 and TRBJ2-5, with TRBD2 matching 7 bases. The junction had 8 bases not matched to a gene; V was cut back by 0 bases and J by 4 bases. The V gene's germline CDR1 is DFQATT and CDR2 SNEGSKA (reference sequence). The CDR3 has 15 residues. The CDR3, as DNA: TGCAGTGCTAGAGATCAGCACGGGGGGACAGAGACCCAGTACTTC. Translated, it gives CSARDQHGGTETQYF.